This T cell receptor beta chain was recovered during a study of cytomegalovirus exposure and HLA in healthy donors. The table came from immunoSEQ multiplex PCR; TCRdb's copy has only in-frame clones and leaves some out. The data hold approximately 200,000 clones, with over 80% observed a single time. Points from the study as a whole: The TCR clusters that emerged in the first cohort tended, a later analysis found, to co-occur in the roughly 120 validation repertoires. Specific recognition of CMV antigens was confirmed in vitro for a few chains (all CMV-associated). Researchers catalogued 160 or so TCR beta chains as cytomegalovirus-associated.

Among the approximately 110 subjects of the validation cohort, separate from the 666-subject first cohort, were the donors. Turning to this clone: Its antigen remains unidentified.

The CDR3 spans 18 residues. The V call is TRBV12-2, the J call TRBJ2-5; the listed D gene, TRBD1, was not tested against the DNA. TRBV12-2 is flagged as a pseudogene. Input material: PBMCs. This clonotype originated in a woman between 18 and 30 years old in good health and CMV-seronegative. The CDR3 DNA reads TGTGCAAGTCGCTTAGTCCCTACAGGGCCCCTGTACCAAGAGACCCAGTACTTC. Amino acid sequence: CASRLVPTGPLYQETQYF.